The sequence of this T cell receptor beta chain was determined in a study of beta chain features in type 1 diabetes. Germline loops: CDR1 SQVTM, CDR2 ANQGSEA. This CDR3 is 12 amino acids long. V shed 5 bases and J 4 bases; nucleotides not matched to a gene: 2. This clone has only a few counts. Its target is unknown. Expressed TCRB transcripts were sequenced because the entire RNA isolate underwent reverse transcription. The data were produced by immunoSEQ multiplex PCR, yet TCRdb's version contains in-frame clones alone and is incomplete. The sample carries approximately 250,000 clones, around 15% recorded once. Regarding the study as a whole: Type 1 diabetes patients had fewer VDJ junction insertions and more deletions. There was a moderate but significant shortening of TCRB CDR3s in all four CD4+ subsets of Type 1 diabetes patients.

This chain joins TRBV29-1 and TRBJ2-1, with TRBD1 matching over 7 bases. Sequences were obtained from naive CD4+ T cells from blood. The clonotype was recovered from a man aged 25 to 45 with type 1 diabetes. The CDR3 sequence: CSVRQGYNEQFF. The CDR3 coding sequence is TGCAGCGTTCGACAGGGTTACAATGAGCAGTTCTTC.